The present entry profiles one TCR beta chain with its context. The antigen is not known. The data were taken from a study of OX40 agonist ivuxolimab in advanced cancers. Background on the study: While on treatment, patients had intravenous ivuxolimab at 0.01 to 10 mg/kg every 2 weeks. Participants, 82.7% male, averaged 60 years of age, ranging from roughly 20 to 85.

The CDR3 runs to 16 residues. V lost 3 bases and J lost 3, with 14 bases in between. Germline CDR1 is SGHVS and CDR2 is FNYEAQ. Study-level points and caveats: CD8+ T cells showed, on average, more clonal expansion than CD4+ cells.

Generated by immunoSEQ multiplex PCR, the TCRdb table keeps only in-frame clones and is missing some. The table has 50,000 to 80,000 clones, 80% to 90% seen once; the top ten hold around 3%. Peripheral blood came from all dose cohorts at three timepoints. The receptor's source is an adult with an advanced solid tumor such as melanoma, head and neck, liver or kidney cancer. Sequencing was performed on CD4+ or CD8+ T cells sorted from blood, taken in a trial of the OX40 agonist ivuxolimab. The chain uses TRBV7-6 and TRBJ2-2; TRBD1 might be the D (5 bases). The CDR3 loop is CASSFEAGWDTGELFF. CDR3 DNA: TGTGCCAGCAGCTTTGAGGCAGGGTGGGACACCGGGGAGCTGTTTTTT.